The 7 T cell receptor beta chains presented below share a single source sample, sequenced in a study of OX40 agonist ivuxolimab in advanced cancers. The method was immunoSEQ multiplex PCR; TCRdb's version includes in-frame clones alone and lacks a portion of them. The sample contains about 45,000 clones, almost 90% of which appear only once. Sequenced here: CD4+ or CD8+ T cells sorted from blood, sampled in a trial of the OX40 agonist ivuxolimab. The receptors shown here come from an adult with an advanced solid tumor such as melanoma, head and neck, liver or kidney cancer.

This chain joins TRBV19 and TRBJ2-3; D unclear. The germline CDR1 and CDR2 sequences are LNHDA and SQIVND (reference sequence). Trimming took off 0 bases at V and 5 bases at J, with 6 bases between the two ends. This CDR3 is 13 amino acids long. CDR3 sequence: CASSIERLDTQYF. The CDR3 nucleotides read TGTGCCAGTAGTATAGAGAGGTTAGATACGCAGTATTTT.

The rearrangement joins TRBV19 to TRBJ2-7, with TRBD2 matching 12 bases. The CDR3 loop spans 15 amino acids. V gave up 4 bases and J gave up 3 bases; unmatched junction bases: 4. Germline CDR1 is LNHDA and CDR2 is SQIVND (reference sequence). Here the CDR3 DNA reads TGTGCCAGTAGTAGGGGGACTAGCGGGCACTACGAGCAGTACTTC. Translating gives CASSRGTSGHYEQYF.

The V gene is TRBV30, the J gene TRBJ2-6; no reliable D call. Germline CDR1 is GTSNPN and CDR2 is SVGIG (reference sequence). This CDR3 contains 14 residues. V dropped 3 bases and J dropped 0 bases, with 6 bases sitting between them. This chain's CDR3 is CAWRELSGANVLTF. In DNA, the CDR3 is TGTGCCTGGAGGGAGCTCTCTGGGGCCAACGTCCTGACTTTC.

The chain joins TRBV7-3 to TRBJ2-1; D call uncertain. The CDR3 sequence is 16 residues long. Germline CDR1 is SGHTA and CDR2 is FQGTGA. Trimming took off 5 bases at V and 0 bases at J, with 14 bases between the two ends. This CDR3 reads CASSLPGRSSYNEQFF. The CDR3 DNA reads TGTGCCAGCAGCCTCCCGGGCCGAAGCTCCTACAATGAGCAGTTCTTC.

J is TRBJ1-4 and V is TRBV11-2, with 7 bases fitting TRBD1. Germline CDR1 and CDR2: SGHAT and FQNNGV. With 0 bases clipped from V and 4 bases from J, the junction kept 2 bases outside the gene matches. The CDR3 extends over 15 amino acids. As DNA, the CDR3 is TGTGCCAGCAGCTTAGACGGACAGGTTAATGAAAAACTGTTTTTT. It yields the protein CASSLDGQVNEKLFF.

CDR3 nucleotide sequence: TGTGCCAGCAGATCGTACAGCCTCTATGGCTACACCTTC. Amino acids: CASRSYSLYGYTF. V and J are TRBV7-2 and TRBJ1-2; D ambiguous. Trimming shortened V by 6 bases and J by 4 bases, and 12 bases separated the two germline ends. The CDR3 loop spans 13 amino acids. Germline CDR1 SGHTA, CDR2 FQGNSA. Combining the CDR3 with reference TRBV7-2 and TRBJ1-2 gives the whole variable domain GAGVSQSPSNKVTEKGKDVELRCDPISGHTALYWYRQSLGQGLEFLIYFQGNSAPDKSGLPSDRFSAERTGGSVSTLTIQRTQQEDSAVYLCASRSYSLYGYTFGSGTRLTVV.

The chain couples TRBV28 to TRBJ2-2; 10 bases fit TRBD2. CDR1 is MDHEN, CDR2 SYDVKM, per germline. There are 17 residues in the CDR3. Trimming at V came to 3 bases and at J to 5 bases, leaving 9 bases not matched to a gene. This CDR3 is CASSFPRAGGPTGELFF. CDR3 DNA sequence: TGTGCCAGCAGTTTTCCGAGAGCGGGAGGGCCAACCGGGGAGCTGTTTTTT. Using reference TRBV28 and TRBJ2-2 for the parts outside the CDR3, the full variable domain is DVKVTQSSRYLVKRTGEKVFLECVQDMDHENMFWYRQDPGLGLRLIYFSYDVKMKEKGDIPEGYSVSREKKERFSLILESASTNQTSMYLCASSFPRAGGPTGELFFGEGSRLTVL.